This paragraph covers one T cell receptor beta chain sequence. This entry is derived from a study of T cell responses to AZD1222 COVID-19 vaccine. The assay was immunoSEQ multiplex PCR, and TCRdb's table has in-frame clones only and misses some. The sample lists about 130,000 clones, about 90% seen once, with 1.5% to 2% in the top ten. The germline gives CDR1 MRHNA, CDR2 SNTAGT. The CDR3 has 17 residues. Trimming shortened V by 4 bases and J by 9 bases, and 22 bases separated the two germline ends. The receptor's source is an adult in good health. Here the sequenced sample was peripheral blood, taken on day 0 of AZD1222 vaccination. V and J are TRBV6-4 and TRBJ1-6; TRBD1 might be the D (6 bases). This CDR3 is CASSASFRGRGLSPLHF. The CDR3 DNA reads as TGTGCCAGCAGTGCCTCTTTTAGGGGCAGGGGTCTTTCACCCCTCCACTTT.